This record concerns one T cell receptor (beta chain) sequence. The data were obtained in a study of OX40 agonist ivuxolimab in advanced cancers. Study-wide background: A partial response was reached by three patients: one with hepatocellular carcinoma and two with cutaneous melanoma.

Here immunoSEQ multiplex PCR was the method, and the copy in TCRdb shows in-frame clones only, minus some. The sample yields about 7,800 clones, around 67% seen once. The CDR3 is 13 residues long. Per the germline V gene, CDR1 is SGHTS and CDR2 is YDEGEE. The V end lost 0 bases, the J end lost 4 bases, and 7 bases lay between the germline ends. This TCR was recovered from an adult with an advanced solid tumor such as melanoma, head and neck, liver or kidney cancer. The sample here was CD4+ or CD8+ T cells sorted from blood, taken in a trial of the OX40 agonist ivuxolimab. The chain joins TRBV5-8 to TRBJ1-2, with D tentatively TRBD1 (5 bases). The DNA of the CDR3 is TGTGCCAGCAGCTTGGGACAGATCTATGGCTACACCTTC. Translating gives CASSLGQIYGYTF. The entire variable domain, with the rest obtained from reference TRBV5-8 and TRBJ1-2, is as follows: EAGVTQSPTHLIKTRGQQATLRCSPISGHTSVYWYQQALGLGLQFLLWYDEGEERNRGNFPPRFSGRQFPNYSSELNVNALELEDSALYLCASSLGQIYGYTFGSGTRLTVV.